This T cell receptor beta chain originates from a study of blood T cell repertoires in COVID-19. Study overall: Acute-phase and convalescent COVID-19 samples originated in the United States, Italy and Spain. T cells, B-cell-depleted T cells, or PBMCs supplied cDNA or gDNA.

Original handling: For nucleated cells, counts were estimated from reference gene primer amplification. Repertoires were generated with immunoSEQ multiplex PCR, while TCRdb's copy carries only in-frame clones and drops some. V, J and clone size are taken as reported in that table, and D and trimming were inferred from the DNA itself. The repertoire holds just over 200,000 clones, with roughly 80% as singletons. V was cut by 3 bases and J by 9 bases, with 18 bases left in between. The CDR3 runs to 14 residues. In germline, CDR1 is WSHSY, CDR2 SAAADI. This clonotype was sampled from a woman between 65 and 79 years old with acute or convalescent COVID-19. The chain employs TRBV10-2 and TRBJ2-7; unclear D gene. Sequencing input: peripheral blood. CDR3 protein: CASSDPGSTARQYF. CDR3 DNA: TGCGCCAGCAGTGACCCAGGCTCAACTGCCAGGCAGTACTTC.